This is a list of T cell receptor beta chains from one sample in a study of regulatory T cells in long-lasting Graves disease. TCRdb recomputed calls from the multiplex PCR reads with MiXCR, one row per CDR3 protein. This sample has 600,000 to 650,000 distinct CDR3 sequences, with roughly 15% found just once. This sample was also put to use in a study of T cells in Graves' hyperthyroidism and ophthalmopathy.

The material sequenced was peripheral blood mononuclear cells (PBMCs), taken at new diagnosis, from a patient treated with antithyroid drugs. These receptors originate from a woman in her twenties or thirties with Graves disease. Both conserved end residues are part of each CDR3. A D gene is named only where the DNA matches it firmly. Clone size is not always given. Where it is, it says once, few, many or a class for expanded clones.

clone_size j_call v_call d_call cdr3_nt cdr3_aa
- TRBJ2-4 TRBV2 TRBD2 TGTGCCAGCAGGCGGGGGGTACTAGCCAAAAACATTCAGTACTTC CASRRGVLAKNIQYF
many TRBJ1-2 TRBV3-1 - TGTGCCAGCAGCCAAGATCGCCACAGATACGGCTACACCTTC CASSQDRHRYGYTF
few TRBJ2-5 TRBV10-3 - TGTGCCATCAGTGAAAAAGAGACCCAGTACTTC CAISEKETQYF
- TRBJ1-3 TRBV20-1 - TGCAGTGCTTACAAGATAACAGGGAGCCGGGAGTCTGGAAACACCATATATTTT CSAYKITGSRESGNTIYF
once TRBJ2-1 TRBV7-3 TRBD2 TGTGCCAGCAGCGGGATAGCGGGGACCTACAATGAGCAGTTCTTC CASSGIAGTYNEQFF
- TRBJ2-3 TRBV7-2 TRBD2 TGTGCCAGCAGCCAAGATGCCCCTTGGGCCCGACTAGCGGGCCTAGATACGCAGTATTTT CASSQDAPWARLAGLDTQYF
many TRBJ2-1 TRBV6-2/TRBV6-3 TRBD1 TGTGCCAGCAGTGCGGGACAGGGGAATCGAAATGAGCAGTTCTTC CASSAGQGNRNEQFF
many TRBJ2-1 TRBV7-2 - TGTGCCAGCAGCTTAGGGAGTATGGTCGGGAATGAGCAGTTCTTC CASSLGSMVGNEQFF
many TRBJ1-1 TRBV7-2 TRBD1 TGTGCCAGCAGCTTTTACGCGGGACAGGGATATGAAGCTTTCTTT CASSFYAGQGYEAFF
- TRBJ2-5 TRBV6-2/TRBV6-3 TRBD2 TGTGCCAGCAGTTACTGGGGGGGGGGAGGCCAAGAGACCCAGTACTTC CASSYWGGGGQETQYF
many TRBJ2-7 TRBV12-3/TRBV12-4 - TGTGCCAGCAGTTTCGGGGTTGCCCAGCAGTACTTC CASSFGVAQQYF
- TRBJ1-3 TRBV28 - TGTGCCAGCAGCCCTCATGCCTCTGGAAACACCATATATTTT CASSPHASGNTIYF
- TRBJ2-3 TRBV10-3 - TGTGCCATCAGTGATCTCGTAGGCACAGATACGCAGTATTTT CAISDLVGTDTQYF
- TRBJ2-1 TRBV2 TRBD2 TGTGCCACAGGGCGGGGGGGCTCCTACAATGAGCAGTTCTTC CATGRGGSYNEQFF
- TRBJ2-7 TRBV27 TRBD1 TGTGCCAGCACCCAAAGAGGGACAGGGCAGTACGAGCAGTACTTC CASTQRGTGQYEQYF
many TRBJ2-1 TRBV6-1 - TGTGCCAGCATCCAGGGGGGGGCGGGAGCCCTCCTAAATGAGCAGTTCTTC CASIQGGAGALLNEQFF
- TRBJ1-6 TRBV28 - TGTGCCAGCAGCCCCCAGGGACGGGCCATGAATTCACCCCTCCACTTT CASSPQGRAMNSPLHF
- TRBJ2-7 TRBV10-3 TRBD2 TGTGCCATCAGTGAGTCGGCGGGACTACTCTACGAGCAGTACTTC CAISESAGLLYEQYF
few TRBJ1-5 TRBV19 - TGTGCCAGCGACTCTGTGCAGGGTTATCAGCCCCAGCATTTT CASDSVQGYQPQHF
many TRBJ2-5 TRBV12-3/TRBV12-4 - TGTGCCAGCAGCCCTACAGAGTACCAAGAGACCCAGTACTTC CASSPTEYQETQYF
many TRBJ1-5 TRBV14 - TGTGCCAGCACTCCTGGGCCCCAGCATTTT CASTPGPQHF
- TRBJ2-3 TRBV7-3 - TGTGCCAGCAGCACCGGACTCACAGGATCAGATACGCAGTATTTT CASSTGLTGSDTQYF
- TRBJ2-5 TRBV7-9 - TGTGCCAGCAGCTATAGCCGTTACCGGGACACTCAAGAGACCCAGTACTTC CASSYSRYRDTQETQYF
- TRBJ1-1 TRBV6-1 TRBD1 TGTGCCAGCAGGCTGACAGGGGGCTCGAACACTGAAGCTTTCTTT CASRLTGGSNTEAFF
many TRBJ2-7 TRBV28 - TGTGCCGCACACCACACCCCATCCGAGCAGTACTTC CAAHHTPSEQYF
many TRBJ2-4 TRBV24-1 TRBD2 TGTGCCACCAGTGACCGTGGGCTAGCGGGCCTGCCCTCGCGTCAGTACTTC CATSDRGLAGLPSRQYF
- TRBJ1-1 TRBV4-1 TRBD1 TGCGCCAGCAGCAGACAGGGCAGGGACACTGAAGCTTTCTTT CASSRQGRDTEAFF
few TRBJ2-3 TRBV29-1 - TGCAGCGTTAGGGGACTTTACACAGATACGCAGTATTTT CSVRGLYTDTQYF
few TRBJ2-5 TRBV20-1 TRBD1 TGCAGTGCTAGACCGGGACAGGGGGCCCTAGAGACCCAGTACTTC CSARPGQGALETQYF
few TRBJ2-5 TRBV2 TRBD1 TGTGCCAGCAGCAAGACAGGGAATCAAGAGACCCAGTACTTC CASSKTGNQETQYF
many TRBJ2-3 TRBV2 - TGTGCCAGCTGGGGACACCTCAGAATGGATACGCAGTATTTT CASWGHLRMDTQYF
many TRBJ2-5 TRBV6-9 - TGTGCCAGCAGTTACCCGGACGTGCGGGAGACCCAGTACTTC CASSYPDVRETQYF
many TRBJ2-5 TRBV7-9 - TGTGCCAGCAGTCGAAGTACAGGTTGGGGAGAGACCCAGTACTTC CASSRSTGWGETQYF
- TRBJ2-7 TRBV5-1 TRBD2 TGCGCCAGCAGCTCCAACCTAGCGGGAGGAGCCTACGAGCAGTACTTC CASSSNLAGGAYEQYF
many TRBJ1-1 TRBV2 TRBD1 TGTGCCAGCAGTCGCAACAGGGGGGGCACTGAAGCTTTCTTT CASSRNRGGTEAFF
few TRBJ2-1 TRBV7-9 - TGTGCCAGCAGCAGCCCCCCCAGGACACTTAACAATGAGCAGTTCTTC CASSSPPRTLNNEQFF
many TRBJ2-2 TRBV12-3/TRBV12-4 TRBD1 TGTGCCAGCAGTTTCTACAGGGGGGCCGGGGAGCTGTTTTTT CASSFYRGAGELFF
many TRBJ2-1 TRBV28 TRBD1 TGTGCCAGCATGGGACAGTTAATCAATGAGCAGTTCTTC CASMGQLINEQFF
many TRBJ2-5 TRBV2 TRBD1 TGTGCCAGCAGCCTCGGACAGGGGAGTGTCTTCCAGTACTTC CASSLGQGSVFQYF
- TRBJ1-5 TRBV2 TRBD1 TGTGCCAGCAGGGCTGAGGCAGGGGGGCAAGGTCAGCCCCAGCATTTT CASRAEAGGQGQPQHF
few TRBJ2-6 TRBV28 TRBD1 TGTGCCAGCACCCGGACAGGTCAGAGTTCTGGGGCCAACGTCCTGACTTTC CASTRTGQSSGANVLTF
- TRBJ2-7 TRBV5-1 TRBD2 TGCGCCAGCAGCTCCGGACTAGCGGGAGAAGGAACCTACGAGCAGTACTTC CASSSGLAGEGTYEQYF
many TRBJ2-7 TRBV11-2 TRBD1 TGTGCCAGCAGCTTAGATCTGGGGACAGGGACGAGCTACGAGCAGTACTTC CASSLDLGTGTSYEQYF
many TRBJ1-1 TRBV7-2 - TGTGCCAGCAGCTCGACCCACAGGGCTACTGAAGCTTTCTTT CASSSTHRATEAFF
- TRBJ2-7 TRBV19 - TGTGCCAGTAGTATAGGGAGCCAGAACTCCTACGAGCAGTACTTC CASSIGSQNSYEQYF
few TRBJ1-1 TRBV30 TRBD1 TGTGCCTGGAGTGTAATAGACAGGGGTCTCACTGAAGCTTTCTTT CAWSVIDRGLTEAFF
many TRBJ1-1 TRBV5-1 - TGCGCCAGCAGCAGGGGAGGTTCTTACACTGAAGCTTTCTTT CASSRGGSYTEAFF
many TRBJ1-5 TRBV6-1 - TGTGCCAGCACTGACGAGGCTAAGCCCCAGCATTTT CASTDEAKPQHF
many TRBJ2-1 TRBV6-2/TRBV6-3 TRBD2 TGTGCCAGCAGTTACTCCCCCGTGGCTAGCGGGCCTTACAATGAGCAGTTCTTC CASSYSPVASGPYNEQFF
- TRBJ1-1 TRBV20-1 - TGCAGTGCTAGCCCGCCAGGCAGACTGAACACTGAAGCTTTCTTT CSASPPGRLNTEAFF
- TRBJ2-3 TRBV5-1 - TGCGCCAGCTTCCCCGTCCCCAACACAGATACGCAGTATTTT CASFPVPNTDTQYF
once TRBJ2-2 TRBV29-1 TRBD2 TGCAGCGCTCGGGAAATTTGGCCCCATACGCGGGGACTAGTTTTTCTTACCGGGGAGCTGTTTTTT CSAREIWPHTRGLVFLTGELFF
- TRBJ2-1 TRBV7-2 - TGTGCCAGCAGCTTAGGTCAGGCTTGGAATGAGCAGTTCTTC CASSLGQAWNEQFF
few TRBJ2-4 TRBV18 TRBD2 TGTGCCAGCTCCCTACTAGCGGGAAAAAACATTCAGTACTTC CASSLLAGKNIQYF
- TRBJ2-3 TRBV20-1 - TGCAGTGCTCCGCCCCAAAGGGGCCGTAGCACAGATACGCAGTATTTT CSAPPQRGRSTDTQYF
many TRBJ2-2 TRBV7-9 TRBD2 TGTGCCAGCAGCCGGACTAGCGTTACCGGGGAGCTGTTTTTT CASSRTSVTGELFF